A single sample gave rise to the 29 T cell receptor beta chains below, sequenced in a study of a mutant IDH1 vaccine in newly diagnosed glioma. Here immunoSEQ multiplex PCR was the method, and the copy in TCRdb shows in-frame clones only, minus some. The table shows 82,000 or so clones, with about 82% occurring only once. Time point: week 23, last vaccination. Every single dose of the vaccine, 300 ug of mutant IDH1 20-mer peptide, came with topical imiquimod. Their antigens remain unidentified. The sample in question was PBMCs, obtained from a glioma patient whose treatment included an IDH1 peptide vaccine. All receptors come from a young man with glioma. Some clones in this sample may be carry-over from other donors' samples.

The chain is built from TRBV6-5 and TRBJ1-3; D unresolved. In germline, CDR1 is MNHEY, CDR2 SVGAGI. This CDR3 region has 13 residues. The V end lost 7 bases, the J end lost 4 bases, and 11 bases lay between the germline ends. The CDR3 reads CASTRIGGNTIYF. DNA of the CDR3: TGTGCCAGCACCCGGATCGGGGGAAACACCATATATTTT.

This clone was detected only once. V gene TRBV28 combines with J gene TRBJ1-5; D call uncertain. Per the germline V gene, CDR1 is MDHEN and CDR2 is SYDVKM. The CDR3 sequence is 14 residues long. The V end lost 3 bases, the J end lost 5 bases, and 11 bases lay between the germline ends. CDR3 protein: CASSFGKEDQPQHF. CDR3 DNA: TGTGCCAGCAGTTTCGGGAAAGAAGATCAGCCCCAGCATTTT.

This clone was recorded a few times. V and J are TRBV14 and TRBJ1-6; D is undetermined. The V end was cut by 7 bases, the J end by 9 bases, with 16 bases between. Germline V gene sequence: CDR1 SGHDN, CDR2 FVKESK. The length of the CDR3 is 14 residues. The CDR3 reads CASKEEAKSSPLHF. The CDR3 DNA reads TGTGCCAGCAAAGAGGAAGCAAAGTCTTCACCCCTCCACTTT.

The rearrangement uses TRBV29-1 and TRBJ1-2; D may be TRBD1 (6 bases). V dropped 7 bases and J dropped 8 bases, with 17 bases sitting between them. There are 12 residues in the CDR3. CDR1 and CDR2 from the germline V gene are SQVTM and ANQGSEA. CDR3 amino acids: CSAPRGQRGYTF. The CDR3, as DNA: TGCAGCGCCCCCCGGGGGCAGAGGGGCTACACCTTC.

In its sample, this clone was seen once. The genes are TRBV5-1 and TRBJ1-4; TRBD1 is a possible D gene (5 bases). Trimming left V 5 bases short and J 2 bases short, with 13 bases between. Germline V gene sequence: CDR1 SGHRS, CDR2 YFSETQ. The length of the CDR3 is 15 residues. The chain's CDR3 is CASRLGDYTNEKLFF. CDR3 coding DNA: TGCGCCAGCAGACTAGGGGACTATACTAATGAAAAACTGTTTTTT.

As to this clone: Distinct nucleotide sequences in the sample also encode this CDR3. The chain is built from TRBV27 and TRBJ1-1; no clear D gene. This CDR3 contains 13 residues. The V end lost 3 bases, the J end lost 6 bases, and 11 bases lay between the germline ends. CDR1 and CDR2 from the germline V gene are MNHEY and SMNVEV (reference sequence). CDR3 protein: CASSFGVGAEAFF. The CDR3 DNA follows: TGTGCCAGCAGTTTCGGGGTGGGCGCTGAAGCTTTCTTT.

The V call is TRBV30, the J call TRBJ1-1; TRBD1 might be the D (5 bases). V gave up 1 base and J gave up 0 bases, with 15 bases separating them. In germline, CDR1 is GTSNPN, CDR2 SVGIG (reference sequence). This CDR3 has 16 amino acids. The DNA of the CDR3 is TGTGCCTGGAGTGGCCCGGGACTCATAATGAACACTGAAGCTTTCTTT. It yields the protein CAWSGPGLIMNTEAFF.

The chain links TRBV10-2 to TRBJ1-2; the match to TRBD1 covers 7 bases. Germline-derived CDR1 and CDR2 are WSHSY and SAAADI. This CDR3 is built from 14 residues. V gave up 3 bases and J gave up 8 bases; unmatched junction bases: 9. The CDR3, as DNA: TGCGCCAGCAGTGAAGGGCAGGGGGATGGAGGCTACACCTTC. It encodes CASSEGQGDGGYTF.

In the case of this clone: Germline is not matched at one junction end, which may reflect a read error. The chain employs TRBV25-1 and TRBJ1-4; unclear D gene. Germline lookup yields CDR1 MGHDK and CDR2 SYGVNS. This CDR3 comprises 16 residues. The CDR3 loop is CARSEFRGEGNEKLFF. The CDR3 coding sequence is TGTGCCAGAAGTGAATTTAGAGGAGAGGGTAATGAAAAACTGTTTTTT. The whole variable domain, filled in from reference TRBV25-1 and TRBJ1-4, reads EADIYQTPRYLVIGTGKKITLECSQTMGHDKMYWYQQDPGMELHLIHYSYGVNSTEKGDLSSESTVSRIRTEHFPLTLESARPSHTSQYLCARSEFRGEGNEKLFFGSGTQLSVL.

This sequence joins TRBV5-4 and TRBJ1-6; possibly TRBD1 for D (5 bases). This CDR3 is built from 15 residues. V dropped 2 bases and J dropped 8 bases, with 14 bases sitting between them. Germline lookup yields CDR1 SGHNT and CDR2 YYREEE (reference sequence). CDR3 residues: CASSLDHGTYSPLHF. The CDR3 DNA reads as TGTGCCAGCAGCTTAGACCACGGGACCTATTCACCCCTCCACTTT.

On this clone itself: At one boundary the junction diverges from the germline segment, which might be a read error. The same CDR3 arises from other DNA sequences in this sample as well. The chain employs TRBV7-9 and TRBJ2-7; 7 positions match TRBD2. CDR3 size: 14 residues. Germline values: CDR1 SEHNR, CDR2 FQNEAQ (reference sequence). CDR3 protein: CASSAMGLSYEQYF. Written as DNA, the CDR3 is TGTGCCAGCAGCGCCATGGGACTATCCTACGAGCAATACTTC.

V usage is TRBV15 and J usage is TRBJ2-1, with TRBD2 matching 13 bases. The CDR3 is 18 residues long. V was clipped by 0 bases and J by 2 bases; unmatched bases: 4. Germline assignment: CDR1 LNHNV and CDR2 YYDKDF (reference sequence). The CDR3 DNA reads as TGTGCCACCAGCAGAGAACGACTAGCGGGAGGACCCTACAATGAGCAGTTCTTC. Amino acids: CATSRERLAGGPYNEQFF. Variable domain in full (rest from reference TRBV15 and TRBJ2-1): DAMVIQNPRYQVTQFGKPVTLSCSQTLNHNVMYWYQQKSSQAPKLLFHYYDKDFNNEADTPDNFQSRRPNTSFCFLDIRSPGLGDTAMYLCATSRERLAGGPYNEQFFGPGTRLTVL.

The chain combines TRBV2 with TRBJ1-2; no firm D call. CDR1 is SNHLY, CDR2 FYNNEI, per germline. The CDR3 loop spans 12 amino acids. Between the trimmed V and J ends, which lost 7 bases and 8 bases, there was a span of 14 bases. CDR3 loop: CASNPDLRGYTF. CDR3 coding DNA: TGTGCCAGCAATCCAGACCTGAGGGGCTACACCTTC.

The rearrangement links TRBV5-1 to TRBJ2-3, with D perhaps given as TRBD1 or TRBD2 (6 bases each). Germline V lookup: CDR1 SGHRS, CDR2 YFSETQ. V lost 0 bases and J lost 5, with 16 bases in between. This CDR3 region has 16 residues. In DNA, the CDR3 is TGCGCCAGCAGCTTGGGACCGGAGGAGGGGGGAGATACGCAGTATTTT. This codes for CASSLGPEEGGDTQYF.

The chain carries TRBV10-3 and TRBJ2-1; D unclear. Trimming took off 2 bases at V and 7 bases at J, with 9 bases between the two ends. The length of the CDR3 is 13 residues. Germline CDR1 and CDR2: ENHRY and SYGVKD. The CDR3 reads CAISEKNVNEQFF. As DNA, the CDR3 is TGTGCCATCAGTGAGAAGAACGTAAATGAGCAGTTCTTC.

The table lists this clone with a few counts. V and J are TRBV27 and TRBJ1-2; a weak D match, TRBD1 (5 bases). The CDR3 contains 13 residues. Germline V gene sequence: CDR1 MNHEY, CDR2 SMNVEV (reference sequence). V lost 5 bases and J 4 bases, leaving 11 bases between the germline ends. The CDR3 loop reads CASSPGPTYGYTF. The CDR3 DNA reads TGTGCCAGCAGTCCGGGGCCGACCTATGGCTACACCTTC.

The chain employs TRBV4-1 and TRBJ1-2; D is ambiguous. Trimming left V 0 bases short and J 3 bases short, with 14 bases between. The CDR3 spans 16 residues. Germline-derived CDR1 and CDR2 are MGHRA and YSYEKL. CDR3 amino acids: CASSQDLWVSDYGYTF. The CDR3, as DNA: TGCGCCAGCAGCCAAGATTTGTGGGTCTCAGACTATGGCTACACCTTC.

This chain links TRBV20-1 with TRBJ1-2; D unclear. The V gene lost 0 bases and the J gene lost 7 bases, with 6 bases spanning the gap. This CDR3 has 11 amino acids. CDR1 DFQATT and CDR2 SNEGSKA come from the germline V gene (reference sequence). In nucleotides, the CDR3 is TGCAGTGCTAGAGATTTCGTTGGCTACACCTTC. This encodes CSARDFVGYTF.

The gene calls are TRBV9 and TRBJ2-7, with D possibly being TRBD2 (6 bases). The CDR3 runs to 13 residues. Deletions cut 3 bases from V and 5 bases from J, with 12 bases between. The germline CDR1 and CDR2 sequences are SGDLS and YYNGEE. The DNA for the CDR3 is TGTGCCAGCAGCGATGGGGGGTCGGACGAGCAGTACTTC. Translation: CASSDGGSDEQYF.

This chain connects TRBV27 to TRBJ2-6; 7 positions agree with TRBD1. This CDR3 is built from 15 residues. The germline gives CDR1 MNHEY, CDR2 SMNVEV (reference sequence). The J segment lost 0 bases and the V segment lost 6 bases, leaving 2 bases of the junction unmatched. Here the CDR3 DNA reads TGTGCCAGCAGGAGACAGGGCTCTGGGGCCAACGTCCTGACTTTC. It encodes CASRRQGSGANVLTF.

J is TRBJ1-1 and V is TRBV19, with D unresolved. V was cut by 1 base and J by 3 bases, with 9 bases left in between. The CDR3 has 14 amino acids. Germline V gene sequence: CDR1 LNHDA, CDR2 SQIVND (reference sequence). This CDR3 is CASSIGTRDTEAFF. The CDR3, as DNA: TGTGCCAGTAGTATAGGGACCCGGGACACTGAAGCTTTCTTT. Looking up the rest from reference TRBV19 and TRBJ1-1 gives the full variable domain: DGGITQSPKYLFRKEGQNVTLSCEQNLNHDAMYWYRQDPGQGLRLIYYSQIVNDFQKGDIAEGYSVSREKKESFPLTVTSAQKNPTAFYLCASSIGTRDTEAFFGQGTRLTVV.

The chain links TRBV9 to TRBJ2-1; D is perhaps TRBD1 or TRBD2 (5 bases each). Germline CDR1 is SGDLS and CDR2 is YYNGEE. This CDR3 is built from 17 residues. V lost 4 bases, J lost 0 bases, and 17 bases lay in between. The CDR3 reads CASSPMVGRASYNEQFF. CDR3 sequence (DNA): TGTGCCAGCAGCCCGATGGTGGGACGGGCCTCCTACAATGAGCAGTTCTTC.

The chain recombines TRBV5-1 with TRBJ2-4; D may correspond to TRBD1 or TRBD2 (5 bases each). The length of the CDR3 is 15 residues. CDR1 SGHRS and CDR2 YFSETQ come from the germline V gene. V lost 1 base, J lost 5 bases, and 13 bases lay in between. CDR3 region: CASSLNWDGENIQYF. The CDR3 bases are TGCGCCAGCAGCTTGAATTGGGACGGAGAAAACATTCAGTACTTC.

This sequence joins TRBV4-1 and TRBJ1-1; weak D call: TRBD1 (6 bases). This CDR3 is 15 amino acids long. Germline V gene lookup returns CDR1 MGHRA and CDR2 YSYEKL. V was shortened by 4 bases and J by 6 bases, with 18 bases between the two germline ends. CDR3: CASSLEVGGVAEAFF. The CDR3 DNA follows: TGCGCCAGCAGCCTAGAGGTGGGGGGCGTAGCTGAAGCTTTCTTT.

The chain links TRBV11-2 to TRBJ2-7; TRBD1 matches at 9 bases. Germline assignment: CDR1 SGHAT and CDR2 FQNNGV. The ends lost 10 bases at V and 7 bases at J; junction bases unmatched: 14. This CDR3 region has 14 residues. In DNA, the CDR3 is TGTGCCACTCACGATTACAGGGGGCGCTGGGAGCAGTACTTC. It translates to CATHDYRGRWEQYF.

The CDR3 here is CASSLAGRAGGYTF. In nucleotides, the CDR3 is TGTGCCAGCAGCTTAGCAGGCAGGGCCGGGGGCTACACCTTC. This chain uses TRBV7-8 with TRBJ1-2; tentatively, D is TRBD1 (5 bases). The CDR3 spans 14 residues. V lost 0 bases and J 8 bases, leaving 13 bases between the germline ends. Germline CDR1 and CDR2: SGHVS and FQNEAQ.

The chain carries TRBV7-2 and TRBJ2-1, with 8 bases aligning to TRBD2. The V segment lost 3 bases and the J segment 10 bases; nucleotides outside the gene matches: 5. From germline, CDR1 is SGHTA and CDR2 FQGNSA. The CDR3 covers 13 residues. The CDR3 DNA follows: TGTGCCAGCAGCTTGGGGACTAGTGGGGAGCAGTTCTTC. Translation: CASSLGTSGEQFF.

This clone has just a few counts. This CDR3 reads CASSLGNLGEQYF. Here the CDR3 DNA reads TGTGCCAGCAGTTTAGGTAATCTAGGCGAGCAGTACTTC. The V call is TRBV27, the J call TRBJ2-7; no firm D call. The ends were cut back, 2 bases at V and 6 bases at J, with 11 bases in the middle. Germline V gene lookup returns CDR1 MNHEY and CDR2 SMNVEV (reference sequence). CDR3 length: 13 residues.

CDR3 region: CASSESNMNTEAFF. The CDR3 DNA follows: TGCGCCAGCAGTGAGTCGAATATGAACACTGAAGCTTTCTTT. The chain links TRBV10-1 to TRBJ1-1; D call uncertain. The germline V and J ends were trimmed by 0 bases and 0 bases, with 5 bases remaining between them. CDR1 is WNHNN and CDR2 is SYGVQD in the germline V gene (reference sequence). The CDR3 has 14 amino acids.